This T cell receptor beta chain came from a study of long-term antiretroviral therapy in people with HIV. Sequencing used immunoSEQ v3.0 at survey level. Target depth was about 35,000-50,000 T-cell genomes per sample. Method: immunoSEQ multiplex PCR; TCRdb's copy keeps in-frame clones and lacks some. The profile shows more than 15,000 clones, 78% of them singletons. CDR3 length: 15 amino acids. Germline V gene lookup returns CDR1 SNHLY and CDR2 FYNNEI. Losses at the gene ends were 6 bases for V and 7 bases for J; bases not matched to a gene: 7. Study findings and constraints: Spans of CDR3 length were tighter for HIV repertoires than for controls.

This clone was observed a handful of times. The antigen is undetermined. The source was unsorted PBMCs, collected more than 3.1 years after starting antiretroviral therapy. The receptor was isolated from a woman in her forties with HIV. The chain uses TRBV2 and TRBJ1-6; TRBD1 matches 9 bases. The CDR3 bases are TGTGCCAGCAGCTTGGACAGGGGTTTGAATTCACCCCTCCACTTT. This gives the protein CASSLDRGLNSPLHF.